This TCR beta chain came from a study of PD-L1 blockade in urothelial cancer. Study as a whole: Atezolizumab was started by patients in about 2014 at 1,200 mg intravenously every 3 weeks. The patients had undergone anywhere from 0 to 3 prior chemotherapy regimens. Findings of the study overall: Tumor-associated clones in blood expanded more at 3 weeks in durable-benefit patients.

Comments on this clone: Its target is unknown.

Germline CDR1 and CDR2: SGHTA and FQGTGA. V was clipped by 2 bases and J by 6 bases; unmatched bases: 7. CDR3 size: 16 residues. The protocol was immunoSEQ multiplex PCR, while the TCRdb copy is restricted to in-frame clones and leaves out a portion. Of 85,000 to 100,000 clones in the sample, around nine tenths were seen once. The time point denotes: pretreatment peripheral blood. Patients presented with locally advanced or metastatic urothelial carcinoma. This sample comprised PBMCs, obtained around atezolizumab (anti-PD-L1) treatment. V gene TRBV7-3 combines with J gene TRBJ2-2, with 9 nucleotides matching TRBD2. The sequence came from a man in his fifties or sixties with urothelial cancer. CDR3 amino acids: CASSLVGGGAAGELFF. The CDR3 DNA is TGTGCCAGCAGCTTAGTTGGCGGGGGGGCTGCCGGGGAGCTGTTTTTT.